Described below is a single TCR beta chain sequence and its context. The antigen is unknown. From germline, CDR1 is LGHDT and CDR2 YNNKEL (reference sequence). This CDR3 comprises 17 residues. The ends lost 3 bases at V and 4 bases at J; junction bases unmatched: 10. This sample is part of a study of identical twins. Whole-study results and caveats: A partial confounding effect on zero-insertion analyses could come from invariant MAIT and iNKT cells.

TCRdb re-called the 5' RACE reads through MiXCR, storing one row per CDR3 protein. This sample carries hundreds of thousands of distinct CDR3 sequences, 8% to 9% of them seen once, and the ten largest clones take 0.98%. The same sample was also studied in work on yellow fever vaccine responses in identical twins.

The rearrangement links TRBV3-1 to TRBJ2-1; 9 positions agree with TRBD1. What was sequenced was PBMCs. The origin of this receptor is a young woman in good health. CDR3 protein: CASSHQTGGTRYNEQFF. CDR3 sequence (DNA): TGTGCCAGCAGCCATCAGACAGGGGGGACTCGGTACAATGAGCAGTTCTTC.